The clone carrying this T cell receptor beta chain occurred a few times. The target antigen is unknown. The data derive from a study of OX40 agonist ivuxolimab in advanced cancers. Overall study: Those enrolled were roughly 80% male, with a mean age of around 55 years and ages from about 20 to 79.

Findings and caveats of the study: With doses of 0.1 to 3.0 mg/kg, CD4+ and CD8+ blood T cells had undergone clonal expansion by week 6.

Clones were read by immunoSEQ multiplex PCR, and TCRdb kept only the in-frame ones, dropping some. This table holds about 71,000 clones, roughly 81% found once. This CDR3 has 12 amino acids. Trimming left V 3 bases short and J 6 bases short, with 9 bases between. In germline, CDR1 is SEHNR, CDR2 FQNEAQ (reference sequence). Specimen: CD4+ or CD8+ T cells sorted from blood, collected in a trial of the OX40 agonist ivuxolimab. The J gene is TRBJ2-7, the V gene TRBV7-9, with no clear D. This TCR came from an adult with an advanced solid tumor such as melanoma, head and neck, liver or kidney cancer. CDR3 sequence reads: CASSFDRGEQYF. CDR3 nucleotides: TGTGCCAGCAGCTTTGATAGAGGCGAGCAGTACTTC.